Presented here are 10 T cell receptor beta chains from one specimen sequenced in a study of cytomegalovirus exposure and HLA in healthy donors. It was with 60 Vbeta and 13 Jbeta primers that the PCR ran. Some clones are missing from TCRdb's copy, which holds only in-frame ones; the method was immunoSEQ multiplex PCR. The sample yields approximately 250,000 clones, about 85% seen once. Sequencing was carried out using PBMCs. All receptors come from a girl aged 2 to 9 in good health and CMV-seronegative.

The CDR3 sequence: CASGPGQGDTQYF. The DNA of the CDR3 is TGTGCTAGTGGTCCCGGACAGGGAGATACGCAGTATTTT. The chain recombines TRBV12-5 with TRBJ2-3; TRBD1 agrees at 8 bases. Germline CDR1 LGHNT, CDR2 FRNRAP. Unmatched junction bases numbered 3, after V lost 5 bases and J lost 5 bases. There are 13 residues in the CDR3.

This clone was seen a single time. A junction boundary mismatches the germline segment, possibly from a read error. The J gene is TRBJ2-7, the V gene TRBV6-5, with a possible D match to TRBD1 (5 bases). The CDR3 is made up of 14 amino acids. Germline-derived CDR1 and CDR2 are MNHEY and SVGAGI. This chain's CDR3 is CASSYSQGTYKQYF. The CDR3 nucleotides read TGTGCCAGCAGTTACTCTCAGGGCACCTACAAGCAGTACTTC.

The rearrangement links TRBV7-9 to TRBJ2-1; 9 positions agree with TRBD2. In germline, CDR1 is SEHNR, CDR2 FQNEAQ (reference sequence). The CDR3 has 16 residues. V gave up 2 bases and J gave up 4 bases; unmatched junction bases: 6. CDR3 sequence: CASSLITGLAYNEQFF. In nucleotides, the CDR3 is TGTGCCAGCAGCTTAATAACGGGACTAGCATACAATGAGCAGTTCTTC.

This clone was seen only a few times. V usage is TRBV27 and J usage is TRBJ1-4; D unresolved. Trimming pared 5 bases from V and 3 bases from J, leaving 13 bases between. Germline CDR1 reads MNHEY; CDR2 reads SMNVEV (reference sequence). CDR3 length equals 15 residues. The CDR3 coding sequence is TGTGCCAGCAGTCCACGTGGGCGTCCTAATGAAAAACTGTTTTTT. Translating gives CASSPRGRPNEKLFF.

The chain employs TRBV5-4 and TRBJ2-1, with 10 bases lining up with TRBD2. Per the germline V gene, CDR1 is SGHNT and CDR2 is YYREEE (reference sequence). CDR3 length equals 16 residues. The J segment lost 7 bases and the V segment lost 1 base, leaving 8 bases of the junction unmatched. The chain's CDR3 is CASSLKSGRVLNEQFF. In nucleotides, the CDR3 is TGTGCCAGCAGCTTGAAGAGCGGGAGGGTTTTAAATGAGCAGTTCTTC.

The chain carries TRBV25-1 and TRBJ1-1; possibly TRBD1 for D (6 bases). The ends were cut back, 0 bases at V and 2 bases at J, with 16 bases in the middle. This CDR3 is built from 17 residues. Per the germline V gene, CDR1 is MGHDK and CDR2 is SYGVNS. Here the CDR3 reads CASSEYYAGAINTEAFF. Written as DNA, the CDR3 is TGTGCCAGCAGTGAATATTATGCAGGGGCTATTAACACTGAAGCTTTCTTT.

This sequence joins TRBV5-6 and TRBJ1-5, with 9 bases lining up with TRBD1. Germline V gives CDR1 SGHDT, CDR2 YYEEEE. V shed 2 bases and J 5 bases; nucleotides not matched to a gene: 5. CDR3 length: 15 amino acids. DNA of the CDR3: TGTGCCAGCAGCTTCGGGACAGGGCCGCATCAGCCCCAGCATTTT. This sequence encodes CASSFGTGPHQPQHF.

The chain combines TRBV2 with TRBJ2-7, with 10 positions matching TRBD1. Trimming removed 6 bases from V and 4 bases from J; junction bases left unmatched: 9. This CDR3 comprises 15 residues. Germline V gene data show CDR1 as SNHLY and CDR2 as FYNNEI. DNA of the CDR3: TGTGCCAGCAGGGAGGGGACAGGGGCAGGATACGAGCAGTACTTC. Translated: CASREGTGAGYEQYF.

The V and J genes are TRBV7-8 and TRBJ1-6; no definite D call. The CDR3 totals 14 residues. Germline CDR1 reads SGHVS; CDR2 reads FQNEAQ. Trimming shortened V by 0 bases and J by 9 bases, and 9 bases separated the two germline ends. CDR3 loop: CASSLAAGRSPLHF. CDR3 DNA: TGTGCCAGCAGCTTAGCAGCAGGCCGTTCACCCCTCCACTTT.

This chain connects TRBV9 to TRBJ2-5; TRBD2 matches at 12 bases. V lost 2 bases, J lost 5 bases, and 7 bases stayed unmatched. This CDR3 region has 16 residues. Germline V gene data show CDR1 as SGDLS and CDR2 as YYNGEE. The CDR3 nucleotides are TGTGCCAGCAGCGTCGGCGCTAGCGGGGGGGAGGAGACCCAGTACTTC. This sequence encodes CASSVGASGGEETQYF.